There are a few counts of the clone carrying this TCR beta chain. The antigen is undetermined. Prepared libraries of TCR beta cDNA carried unique molecular identifiers. TCRdb processed the PCR reads anew with MiXCR; each CDR3 protein has one entry. This sample yields around 400,000 distinct CDR3 sequences, of which about 40% are seen a single time; less than 8% belongs to the top ten. This sample was included in a study of post-analysis software for immune sequencing data. Whole-study results and caveats: Higher frequency in patients than in controls was seen for roughly 5 TRBV segments, with TRBV5-6, TRBV5-1 and TRBV20-1 among them.

The CDR3 extends over 14 amino acids. Trimming took 4 bases from V and 5 from J, leaving 15 bases between them. Germline V gives CDR1 SGHRS, CDR2 YFSETQ. The sequencing input was blood. This chain joins TRBV5-1 and TRBJ1-2, with D possibly TRBD1 on 5 matching bases. The clonotype originates from a girl aged 2 to 10 with multiple sclerosis. The DNA of the CDR3 is TGCGCCAGCAGCCCCACCCAGGGTACTTATGGCTACACCTTC. It is translated as CASSPTQGTYGYTF.